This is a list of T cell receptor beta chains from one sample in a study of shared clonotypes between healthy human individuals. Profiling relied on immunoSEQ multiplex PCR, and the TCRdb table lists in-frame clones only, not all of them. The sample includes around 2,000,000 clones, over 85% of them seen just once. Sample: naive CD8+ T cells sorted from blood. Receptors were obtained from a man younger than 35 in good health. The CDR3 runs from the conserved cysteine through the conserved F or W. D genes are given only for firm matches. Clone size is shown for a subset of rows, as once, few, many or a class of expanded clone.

cdr3_aa: CASSSTRGSRDGYTF; cdr3_length: 15; d_call: NA; clone_size: NA; v_call: TRBV4-1
cdr3_aa: CASTPPVTGGLETQYF; cdr3_length: 16; d_call: TRBD1; clone_size: NA; v_call: TRBV28
cdr3_aa: CASSLGLAGGPIHEQFF; cdr3_length: 17; d_call: TRBD2; clone_size: NA; v_call: TRBV7-8
cdr3_aa: CASSQVGDSDYGYTF; cdr3_length: 15; d_call: NA; clone_size: NA; v_call: TRBV4-2
cdr3_aa: CASTTGPGGLFF; cdr3_length: 12; d_call: NA; clone_size: once; v_call: TRBV19
cdr3_aa: CASSPLASNEQYF; cdr3_length: 13; d_call: NA; clone_size: NA; v_call: TRBV6-5
cdr3_aa: CASSPLGWGPEAFF; cdr3_length: 14; d_call: NA; clone_size: NA; v_call: TRBV28
cdr3_aa: CASSEGLTNYGYTF; cdr3_length: 14; d_call: NA; clone_size: NA; v_call: TRBV2
cdr3_aa: CASSRSGGEQYF; cdr3_length: 12; d_call: TRBD2; clone_size: NA; v_call: TRBV4-1
cdr3_aa: CASSWTGVDGYTF; cdr3_length: 13; d_call: TRBD1; clone_size: NA; v_call: TRBV7-8
cdr3_aa: CASSYWLAGNQETQYF; cdr3_length: 16; d_call: TRBD2; clone_size: NA; v_call: TRBV6-6
cdr3_aa: CASSLARDRGYEQYF; cdr3_length: 15; d_call: TRBD1; clone_size: NA; v_call: TRBV7-8
cdr3_aa: CASSVGSSIYEQYF; cdr3_length: 14; d_call: NA; clone_size: NA; v_call: TRBV9
cdr3_aa: CASNPTPGNKWEAFF; cdr3_length: 15; d_call: NA; clone_size: NA; v_call: TRBV4-1
cdr3_aa: CASSLDSRDEQFF; cdr3_length: 13; d_call: NA; clone_size: NA; v_call: TRBV5-6
cdr3_aa: CASSLTDGPYEQYF; cdr3_length: 14; d_call: NA; clone_size: NA; v_call: TRBV5-1
cdr3_aa: CASSQDRNYGYTF; cdr3_length: 13; d_call: TRBD1; clone_size: NA; v_call: TRBV14
cdr3_aa: CASSSTRDSPNSPLHF; cdr3_length: 16; d_call: TRBD1; clone_size: NA; v_call: TRBV7-9
cdr3_aa: CASSLTGTYNEQFF; cdr3_length: 14; d_call: TRBD1; clone_size: NA; v_call: TRBV27
cdr3_aa: CASSLGGSNQPQHF; cdr3_length: 14; d_call: NA; clone_size: NA; v_call: TRBV27
cdr3_aa: CASSLGPGSYEQYF; cdr3_length: 14; d_call: NA; clone_size: NA; v_call: TRBV7-2
cdr3_aa: CASSQDWGSLYEQYF; cdr3_length: 15; d_call: NA; clone_size: NA; v_call: TRBV4-1
cdr3_aa: CASSQDVGVSEPSANVHEQYF; cdr3_length: 21; d_call: NA; clone_size: NA; v_call: TRBV4-1
cdr3_aa: CASSLVGVTEAFF; cdr3_length: 13; d_call: NA; clone_size: NA; v_call: TRBV6-5
cdr3_aa: CASSVEGELFF; cdr3_length: 11; d_call: NA; clone_size: NA; v_call: TRBV9
cdr3_aa: CASSPLTGDRGYTF; cdr3_length: 14; d_call: TRBD1; clone_size: NA; v_call: TRBV27
cdr3_aa: CASSAYLAGGPTDTQYF; cdr3_length: 17; d_call: NA; clone_size: NA; v_call: TRBV12-1
cdr3_aa: CASSLDFTYEQYF; cdr3_length: 13; d_call: NA; clone_size: NA; v_call: TRBV27
cdr3_aa: CASSDPSLTVETQYF; cdr3_length: 15; d_call: NA; clone_size: NA; v_call: TRBV6-1
cdr3_aa: CASSYSTASAGDEQYF; cdr3_length: 16; d_call: TRBD2; clone_size: once; v_call: TRBV6-5
cdr3_aa: CSVATSGGASGELFF; cdr3_length: 15; d_call: TRBD2; clone_size: NA; v_call: TRBV29-1
cdr3_aa: CASSLTRHSAGYTF; cdr3_length: 14; d_call: NA; clone_size: NA; v_call: TRBV28
cdr3_aa: CASRKDRGFYEQYF; cdr3_length: 14; d_call: TRBD1; clone_size: NA; v_call: TRBV7-7
cdr3_aa: CASSLAPPPTTGELFF; cdr3_length: 16; d_call: NA; clone_size: NA; v_call: TRBV27
cdr3_aa: CASSSDSAYEQYF; cdr3_length: 13; d_call: NA; clone_size: NA; v_call: TRBV7-9
cdr3_aa: CASSFGATYGYTF; cdr3_length: 13; d_call: NA; clone_size: NA; v_call: TRBV5-6
cdr3_aa: CASSQVDSSYEQYF; cdr3_length: 14; d_call: NA; clone_size: NA; v_call: TRBV14
cdr3_aa: CASSLLGQGIETQYF; cdr3_length: 15; d_call: TRBD1; clone_size: NA; v_call: TRBV5-1
cdr3_aa: CASSLSGGDYEQYF; cdr3_length: 14; d_call: NA; clone_size: NA; v_call: TRBV28
cdr3_aa: CASSEGQGAMNTEAFF; cdr3_length: 16; d_call: TRBD1; clone_size: NA; v_call: TRBV2
cdr3_aa: CASSSQRDNYEQYF; cdr3_length: 14; d_call: NA; clone_size: NA; v_call: TRBV6-5
cdr3_aa: CAWSVMTENTGELFF; cdr3_length: 15; d_call: NA; clone_size: NA; v_call: TRBV30
cdr3_aa: CASRSGGNTGELFF; cdr3_length: 14; d_call: TRBD2; clone_size: NA; v_call: TRBV27
cdr3_aa: CASSYAGSNQPQHF; cdr3_length: 14; d_call: NA; clone_size: NA; v_call: TRBV6-5
cdr3_aa: CATDRGSGDTQYF; cdr3_length: 13; d_call: NA; clone_size: once; v_call: TRBV15
cdr3_aa: CAISEQRADTQYF; cdr3_length: 13; d_call: NA; clone_size: NA; v_call: TRBV10-3
cdr3_aa: CASSPQREGLGDTQYF; cdr3_length: 16; d_call: TRBD2; clone_size: NA; v_call: TRBV2
cdr3_aa: CASSLGGQGEPEAFF; cdr3_length: 15; d_call: TRBD1; clone_size: NA; v_call: TRBV13
cdr3_aa: CASSLGLGPGEQFF; cdr3_length: 14; d_call: NA; clone_size: NA; v_call: TRBV7-8
cdr3_aa: CASSEWTGSNTGELFF; cdr3_length: 16; d_call: NA; clone_size: NA; v_call: TRBV6-1
cdr3_aa: CASSEWTSGLYYEQYF; cdr3_length: 16; d_call: TRBD2; clone_size: NA; v_call: TRBV10-2
cdr3_aa: CASSYALSYNSPLHF; cdr3_length: 15; d_call: NA; clone_size: few; v_call: TRBV6-5
cdr3_aa: CASSDLTNQPQHF; cdr3_length: 13; d_call: NA; clone_size: NA; v_call: TRBV6-1
cdr3_aa: CASSQDQGALSETQYF; cdr3_length: 16; d_call: TRBD1; clone_size: NA; v_call: TRBV4-3
cdr3_aa: CASSTGDNEKLFF; cdr3_length: 13; d_call: TRBD1; clone_size: NA; v_call: TRBV9
cdr3_aa: CAISGGTSGSEQYF; cdr3_length: 14; d_call: TRBD2; clone_size: NA; v_call: TRBV10-3
cdr3_aa: CASSLYRDSNYGYTF; cdr3_length: 15; d_call: TRBD1; clone_size: NA; v_call: TRBV7-9
cdr3_aa: CASSPRTGSNYGYTF; cdr3_length: 15; d_call: TRBD1; clone_size: NA; v_call: TRBV6-6
cdr3_aa: CASSQSGGKENEKLFF; cdr3_length: 16; d_call: NA; clone_size: once; v_call: TRBV28